The next 5 T cell receptor beta chains were all read from a single sample in a study of T cell responses to AZD1222 COVID-19 vaccine. Sequencing was performed with immunoSEQ multiplex PCR; in TCRdb, only in-frame clones are kept and a portion is missing. The sample has about 120,000 clones, roughly 90% seen once. The sample consisted of peripheral blood, taken on day 0 of AZD1222 vaccination. These receptors were collected from an adult in good health.

V gene TRBV20-1 combines with J gene TRBJ1-3; D ambiguous. The CDR3 totals 12 residues. Germline CDR1 DFQATT, CDR2 SNEGSKA (reference sequence). The V gene lost 3 bases and the J gene lost 2 bases, with 5 bases spanning the gap. The CDR3 here is CSASKAGNTIYF. The CDR3 nucleotides are TGCAGTGCTAGTAAAGCTGGAAACACCATATATTTT.

The chain joins TRBV27 to TRBJ2-5; D uncertain. The CDR3 spans 15 residues. Trimming pared 6 bases from V and 2 bases from J, leaving 16 bases between. Germline V gives CDR1 MNHEY, CDR2 SMNVEV (reference sequence). The CDR3 DNA reads as TGTGCCAGCAGCCCCTGGTCCGGATTGCAAGAGACCCAGTACTTC. Protein product: CASSPWSGLQETQYF.

The chain has TRBV7-8 and TRBJ1-1; D call uncertain. Germline V CDR1 and CDR2: SGHVS, FQNEAQ. This CDR3 is built from 13 residues. The V gene lost 5 bases and the J gene lost 2 bases, with 9 bases spanning the gap. CDR3 sequence reads: CASSPHFNTEAFF. Written as DNA, the CDR3 is TGTGCCAGCAGCCCTCACTTTAACACTGAAGCTTTCTTT.

CDR3 protein: CASSLIAGELFF. CDR3 coding DNA: TGCGCCAGCAGCTTGATCGCCGGGGAGCTGTTTTTT. The chain combines TRBV5-1 with TRBJ2-2; no clear D gene. Germline lookup yields CDR1 SGHRS and CDR2 YFSETQ. This CDR3 contains 12 residues. Trimming stripped 1 base from V and 6 bases from J, with 4 bases between.

Here the CDR3 DNA reads TGTGCCAGCAGCGTAGCCTGGGGGGTCGGAAACACCATATATTTT. Protein sequence: CASSVAWGVGNTIYF. The chain combines TRBV9 with TRBJ1-3, with D maybe TRBD1 (5 bases). Germline CDR1 reads SGDLS; CDR2 reads YYNGEE. Trimming left V 0 bases short and J 4 bases short, with 11 bases between. CDR3 length: 15 amino acids.